This passage covers 18 T cell receptor beta chains from one sample sequenced in a study of T cells in Graves' hyperthyroidism and ophthalmopathy (dated 2019 in TCRdb). The library was produced with multiplex PCR. This sample was sequenced with an Illumina HiSeq 2000. The TCR beta CDR3 regions were amplified from the RNA transcripts. For the first round of RT-PCR on the TCR CDR3, the HTBI primer set was used together with the Qiagen OneStep RT-PCR kit. The raw public data were reprocessed by TCRdb itself: fastp quality trimming at Q25, MiXCR clonotype calling, in-frame beta chains only. Every distinct CDR3 protein forms one entry, paired with its most common genes and DNA. Here the sample has around 610,000 distinct CDR3 sequences; about 15% occur a single time. The ten largest clones capture 3.5% to 4.5% of the sample. Sequenced sample: blood. The receptors derive from a middle-aged woman with Graves' ophthalmopathy.

This clonotype was counted at least ten times. Here the CDR3 reads CASRGAQGGVAGSYEQYF. DNA for the CDR3: TGTGCCAGCAGGGGTGCGCAAGGGGGAGTGGCGGGATCCTACGAGCAGTACTTC. V is TRBV28 and J is TRBJ2-7, with D perhaps assigned TRBD1 or TRBD2 (6 bases each). This CDR3 contains 18 residues. Germline values: CDR1 MDHEN, CDR2 SYDVKM. The ends were cut back, 6 bases at V and 1 base at J, with 25 bases in the middle.

This clonotype occurred many times. The J gene is TRBJ1-5, the V gene TRBV29-1, with D possibly matching TRBD1 (5 bases). Germline V gives CDR1 SQVTM, CDR2 ANQGSEA. This CDR3 is built from 14 residues. The V gene lost 8 bases and the J gene lost 0 bases, with 14 bases spanning the gap. The CDR3 reads CSWDGYNSNQPQHF. The DNA of the CDR3 is TGCAGCTGGGACGGCTACAATAGCAATCAGCCCCAGCATTTT.

This chain uses TRBV11-2 with TRBJ1-2, with D tentatively TRBD1 (5 bases). Germline-derived CDR1 and CDR2 are SGHAT and FQNNGV. V lost 4 bases and J 4 bases, leaving 19 bases between the germline ends. This CDR3 has 16 residues. CDR3 loop: CASSSPGTGPVYGYTF. The DNA for the CDR3 is TGTGCCAGCAGCTCCCCTGGCACAGGTCCCGTCTATGGCTACACCTTC.

This clonotype was counted ten times or more. The chain carries TRBV6-2 or TRBV6-3 and TRBJ2-5, with TRBD2 matching over 14 bases. The CDR3 totals 18 residues. Germline CDR1 is MNHEY and CDR2 is SVGEGT. Trimming cost V 5 bases and J 2 bases; bases outside gene matches: 10. The CDR3 sequence is CASSSLGTSGSLQETQYF. In nucleotides, the CDR3 is TGTGCCAGCAGTAGCCTAGGGACTAGCGGGAGCTTACAAGAGACCCAGTACTTC.

This clonotype was seen a few times. This chain joins TRBV7-2 and TRBJ2-2; possibly TRBD1 for D (6 bases). V was trimmed by 5 bases and J by 3 bases, leaving 10 bases between them. This CDR3 region has 14 residues. Germline lookup yields CDR1 SGHTA and CDR2 FQGNSA. CDR3 DNA: TGTGCCAGCAGCGACAGGCCACACACCGGGGAGCTGTTTTTT. Translating gives CASSDRPHTGELFF. Filled out from reference TRBV7-2 and TRBJ2-2, the complete variable domain reads GAGVSQSPSNKVTEKGKDVELRCDPISGHTALYWYRQSLGQGLEFLIYFQGNSAPDKSGLPSDRFSAERTGGSVSTLTIQRTQQEDSAVYLCASSDRPHTGELFFGEGSRLTVL.

The chain uses TRBV3-1 and TRBJ1-1; the D is unclear. Germline V gene data show CDR1 as LGHDT and CDR2 as YNNKEL (reference sequence). The V end lost 2 bases, the J end lost 3 bases, and 10 bases lay between the germline ends. The CDR3 covers 14 residues. The CDR3, as DNA: TGTGCCAGCAGCCAAAGCCGTGGTGACACTGAAGCTTTCTTT. It yields the protein CASSQSRGDTEAFF.

This clonotype was seen repeatedly, ten times or more. V usage is TRBV7-2 and J usage is TRBJ1-2, with 8 bases that match TRBD1. This CDR3 is built from 15 residues. V lost 5 bases to trimming and J lost 5 bases; unmatched junction nucleotides: 10. Germline-derived CDR1 and CDR2 are SGHTA and FQGNSA. CDR3 sequence: CASSGAPDRGYGYTF. Here the CDR3 DNA reads TGTGCCAGCAGCGGCGCTCCCGACAGGGGATATGGCTACACCTTC.

The chain links TRBV20-1 to TRBJ2-4; 7 positions agree with TRBD2. The CDR3 loop spans 13 amino acids. Germline V gene lookup returns CDR1 DFQATT and CDR2 SNEGSKA (reference sequence). The junction had 5 bases not matched to a gene; V was cut back by 6 bases and J by 3 bases. The CDR3 is CSAPPGGKNIQYF. The DNA for the CDR3 is TGCAGTGCGCCACCGGGAGGCAAAAACATTCAGTACTTC.

This clonotype has ten or more counts. CDR3 DNA sequence: TGTGCCAGCAGTGAAGAACCGACCTCCGCCGGGGAGCTGTTTTTT. Translated: CASSEEPTSAGELFF. The genes are TRBV2 and TRBJ2-2; D is unclear. The CDR3 is made up of 15 amino acids. V lost 1 base to trimming and J lost 6 bases, with 12 bases between them. Germline V CDR1 and CDR2: SNHLY, FYNNEI.

This clonotype was detected a few times. One end of the junction fails to match germline, which may point to a read error. The chain has TRBV11-2 and TRBJ2-5; 10 positions agree with TRBD2. This CDR3 comprises 15 residues. CDR1 and CDR2 (germline): SGHAT, FQNNGV. The CDR3 loop reads CASSLRLAGEETQHF. CDR3 bases: TGTGCCAGCAGCTTACGGCTAGCGGGAGAGGAGACCCAGCACTTC.

This chain uses TRBV3-1 with TRBJ2-7; D remains unclear. The V and J ends lost 3 bases and 7 bases respectively, with 10 bases between them. The CDR3 runs 12 residues. Germline CDR1 LGHDT, CDR2 YNNKEL (reference sequence). The CDR3 nucleotides read TGTGCCAGCAGCCACCCGGACGCGGAGCAGTACTTC. Encoded protein: CASSHPDAEQYF.

This chain connects TRBV15 to TRBJ2-5; D is unresolved. This CDR3 is built from 15 residues. From germline, CDR1 is LNHNV and CDR2 YYDKDF (reference sequence). V was shortened by 4 bases and J by 5 bases, with 17 bases between the two germline ends. The CDR3 nucleotides read TGTGCCACCAGCACCAGAGGTGGAAATCGGGAGACCCAGTACTTC. Amino acids: CATSTRGGNRETQYF. Filled out from reference TRBV15 and TRBJ2-5, the complete variable domain reads DAMVIQNPRYQVTQFGKPVTLSCSQTLNHNVMYWYQQKSSQAPKLLFHYYDKDFNNEADTPDNFQSRRPNTSFCFLDIRSPGLGDTAMYLCATSTRGGNRETQYFGPGTRLLVL.

J is TRBJ2-3 and V is TRBV7-6, with 9 bases identical to TRBD2. Germline CDR1 SGHVS, CDR2 FNYEAQ. There are 13 residues in the CDR3. V lost 1 base to trimming and J lost 9 bases; unmatched junction nucleotides: 2. For the CDR3, the DNA is TGTGCCAGCAGCTTAGAGACTAGCGGAACGCAGTATTTT. Amino acids: CASSLETSGTQYF.

Only a few counts were recorded for this clonotype. The chain is built from TRBV20-1 and TRBJ2-5, with 12 nucleotides matching TRBD2. The germline V gene has CDR1 DFQATT and CDR2 SNEGSKA (reference sequence). The V gene end was trimmed by 0 bases and the J gene end by 4 bases; junction bases not matched to a gene: 9. The CDR3 extends over 17 amino acids. CDR3 nucleotides: TGCAGTGCTAGAGAGGGGTCGACTAGCGGGAGAAGAGAGACCCAGTACTTC. As protein: CSAREGSTSGRRETQYF.

The V and J genes are TRBV7-2 and TRBJ1-3, with 7 nucleotides matching TRBD1. This CDR3 comprises 15 residues. Trimming at V came to 5 bases and at J to 8 bases, leaving 12 bases not matched to a gene. Germline V gives CDR1 SGHTA, CDR2 FQGNSA. The DNA for the CDR3 is TGTGCCAGCAGCCCCCAGGGGGGCGGAAGGGACACCATATATTTT. Translation: CASSPQGGGRDTIYF.

This clonotype was seen ten or more times. J is TRBJ2-3 and V is TRBV6-5; 7 nucleotides match TRBD1. The CDR3 runs 14 residues. J was trimmed by 11 bases and V by 2 bases; bases with no gene match: 10. Germline assignment: CDR1 MNHEY and CDR2 SVGAGI. The CDR3: CASSYERGTVRQYF. The CDR3 DNA sequence: TGTGCCAGCAGTTACGAAAGGGGGACAGTTCGGCAGTATTTT.

This clonotype was counted many times. The chain recombines TRBV2 with TRBJ2-5; unclear D gene. The CDR3 runs 11 residues. The V and J ends lost 8 bases and 7 bases respectively, with 11 bases between them. Germline V lookup: CDR1 SNHLY, CDR2 FYNNEI. CDR3 protein: CASLLGGTQYF. For the CDR3, the DNA is TGTGCCAGCCTCTTAGGTGGGACCCAGTACTTC.

This clonotype was detected many times. The rearrangement links TRBV19 to TRBJ1-2; maybe TRBD1 (6 bases). Germline assignment: CDR1 LNHDA and CDR2 SQIVND (reference sequence). V was pared by 9 bases and J by 5 bases, with 16 bases between. This CDR3 is 13 amino acids long. The CDR3 protein is CASEVQGSYGYTF. DNA of the CDR3: TGTGCCAGCGAGGTTCAGGGGTCGTATGGCTACACCTTC.